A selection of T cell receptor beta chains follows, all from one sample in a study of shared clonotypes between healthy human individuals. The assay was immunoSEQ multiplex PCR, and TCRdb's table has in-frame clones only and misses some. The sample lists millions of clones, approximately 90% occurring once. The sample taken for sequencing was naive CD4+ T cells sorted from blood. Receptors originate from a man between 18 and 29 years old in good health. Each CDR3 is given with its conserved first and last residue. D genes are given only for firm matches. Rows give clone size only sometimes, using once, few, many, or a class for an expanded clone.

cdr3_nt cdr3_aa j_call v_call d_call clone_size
TGTGCCAGCAGTTTAGAAAGTACGTACTACAATGAGCAGTTCTTC CASSLESTYYNEQFF TRBJ2-1 TRBV27 NA NA
TGTGCCAGCAGATCTCAGGGGAACACTGAAGCTTTCTTT CASRSQGNTEAFF TRBJ1-1 TRBV6-6 NA NA
TGCAGCGCGTTGGACAGGGCATACGAGCAGTACTTC CSALDRAYEQYF TRBJ2-7 TRBV29-1 TRBD1 NA
TGTGCCAGCAATCAGCGGGACTCCTACGAGCAGTACTTC CASNQRDSYEQYF TRBJ2-7 TRBV6-5 TRBD2 NA
TGTGCCAGCAGTTTAAGACTCGGGGGCAATCAGCCCCAGCATTTT CASSLRLGGNQPQHF TRBJ1-5 TRBV27 NA NA
TGTGCCAGCAGTGAGGGTCCAACGGCCCAGCATTTT CASSEGPTAQHF TRBJ1-5 TRBV2 NA NA
TGCGCCAGCAGCTCGTTTAGCGGCGCCTCCTACGAGCAGTACTTC CASSSFSGASYEQYF TRBJ2-7 TRBV5-1 NA NA
TGTGCCAGTAGTGACCGGCGGGAACCTGGGGAGCAGTTCTTC CASSDRREPGEQFF TRBJ2-1 TRBV19 NA NA
TGTGCCAGCAGCTATAGACAGATAAGCTCTGGAAACACCATATATTTT CASSYRQISSGNTIYF TRBJ1-3 TRBV7-8 NA NA
TGTGCCAGCAACCTTAACAGGGGAGGTACTGAAGCTTTCTTT CASNLNRGGTEAFF TRBJ1-1 TRBV6-5 TRBD1 NA
TGTGCCAGCAGTTCCCCAGCGGGGCAAGAGACCCAGTACTTC CASSSPAGQETQYF TRBJ2-5 TRBV28 TRBD2 NA
TGTGCCAGCAGCTCCCTGATACAGGGGTGGGAGACCCAGTACTTC CASSSLIQGWETQYF TRBJ2-5 TRBV7-2 TRBD1 NA
TGTGCCAGCAGCTTAGCTAGGGGACGGACCAAGTCCTACGAGCAGTACTTC CASSLARGRTKSYEQYF TRBJ2-7 TRBV7-6 NA NA
TGTGCCACCAGCAGAGATGGAGCGGGAGGGGAGACCCAGTACTTC CATSRDGAGGETQYF TRBJ2-5 TRBV15 TRBD2 few
TGTGCCTCCGCTTCTAGCGGGGGGACCGGGGAGCTGTTTTTT CASASSGGTGELFF TRBJ2-2 TRBV30 TRBD2 NA
TGTGCCAGCAGTACCAGTGGACAGGGCCGTAATGAAGCTTTCTTT CASSTSGQGRNEAFF TRBJ1-1 TRBV2 TRBD1 NA
TGCGCCAGCAGTAGAGCGGGAGTTGACTACGAGCAGTACTTC CASSRAGVDYEQYF TRBJ2-7 TRBV5-1 TRBD2 NA
TGTGCCAGTAGTCCGGGACAGGGGAAGGGCGAGCAGTACTTC CASSPGQGKGEQYF TRBJ2-7 TRBV19 TRBD1 few
TGCGCCAGCAGTGACCCTCGCACGGGACTAGCGGGAGGCGAGCAGTACTTC CASSDPRTGLAGGEQYF TRBJ2-7 TRBV10-2 TRBD2 once
TGTGCCAGCAGCACAACGGAGCGGGGGGTTAGAGATACGCAGTATTTT CASSTTERGVRDTQYF TRBJ2-3 TRBV9 TRBD2 NA
TGCGCCAGCAGCCAAGAAGGACAGGGGGGGAATCAGCCCCAGCATTTT CASSQEGQGGNQPQHF TRBJ1-5 TRBV4-1 TRBD1 NA
TGTGCCAGCAGCTTAGGTCAGGGGGAAGGCGAGCAGTACTTC CASSLGQGEGEQYF TRBJ2-7 TRBV7-9 TRBD1 NA
TGTGCCAGCAGCCCGGGGGACGAGGGGTCCTATGGCTACACCTTC CASSPGDEGSYGYTF TRBJ1-2 TRBV7-3 NA NA
TGTGCCAGCAGCAAAGTCCAGGCTAGCGGGAGGCGGCCCTACGAGCAGTACTTC CASSKVQASGRRPYEQYF TRBJ2-7 TRBV21-1 NA once